The text below deals with one T cell receptor (beta chain). Its antigen is currently unknown. V gave up 6 bases and J gave up 0 bases; unmatched junction bases: 11. The germline V gene encodes CDR1 MNHEY and CDR2 SMNVEV (reference sequence). The CDR3 sequence is 18 residues long. The PCR made use of 60 Vbeta and 13 Jbeta primers. Sequencing was performed with immunoSEQ multiplex PCR; in TCRdb, only in-frame clones are kept and a portion is missing. The table records tens of thousands of clones, approximately 80% of them present only once. The record originates from a study of cytomegalovirus exposure and HLA in healthy donors. Study results and limitations: Rates of TCR association differed by HLA locus in a later analysis, with DRB1 highest and HLA-C lowest. Rare TCR sequences dominated, though some public TCRs recurred in many donors.

This receptor was taken from a woman aged 40 to 50 in good health and CMV-seropositive. The sample was PBMCs. This chain connects TRBV27 to TRBJ1-6; TRBD1 matches 7 bases. The CDR3 is CASRSRTGASSYNSPLHF. The CDR3, as DNA: TGTGCCAGCAGATCGAGAACAGGGGCGAGCTCCTATAATTCACCCCTCCACTTT.